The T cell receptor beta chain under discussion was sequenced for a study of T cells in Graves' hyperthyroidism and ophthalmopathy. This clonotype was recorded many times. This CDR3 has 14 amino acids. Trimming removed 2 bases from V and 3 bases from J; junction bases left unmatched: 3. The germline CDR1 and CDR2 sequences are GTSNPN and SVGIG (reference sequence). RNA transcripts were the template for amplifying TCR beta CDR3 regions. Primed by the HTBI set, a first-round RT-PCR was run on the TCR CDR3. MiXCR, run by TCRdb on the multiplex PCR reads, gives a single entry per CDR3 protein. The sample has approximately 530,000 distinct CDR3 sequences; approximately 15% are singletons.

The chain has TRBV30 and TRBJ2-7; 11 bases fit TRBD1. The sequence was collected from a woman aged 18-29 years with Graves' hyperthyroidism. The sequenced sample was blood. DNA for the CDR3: TGTGCCTGGAGTACGGGGACAGGGGGCTACGAGCAGTACTTC. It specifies CAWSTGTGGYEQYF.